This is a list of T cell receptor beta chains from one sample in a study of blood T cell repertoires in COVID-19. Assay used: immunoSEQ multiplex PCR; TCRdb lists only in-frame clones, some missing. The data show a few hundred thousand clones, about 85% seen once. The specimen sequenced was PBMCs or T cells enriched from blood (not recorded which). The source of these receptors is a woman aged 60-75 years who had recovered from COVID-19. Each CDR3 is given without its conserved first and last residue. Fields, in order: J gene, V gene, D gene, CDR3 protein. A D gene is named only where the DNA matches it firmly.

TRBJ1-5 TRBV19 . ASSITINQPQH
TRBJ1-6 TRBV2 . ASSEVGGANSPLH
TRBJ1-3 TRBV2 . ASSTGSSGNTIY
TRBJ1-5 TRBV10-3 . AIGSGDQPQH
TRBJ2-2 TRBV7-9 TRBD2 ASSSLAGLTGELF
TRBJ2-2 TRBV6-1 . ASSDHLGTGELF
TRBJ1-1 TRBV2 . ASTLGGYTEAF
TRBJ1-1 TRBV5-8 . ASSLDRPQNTEAF
TRBJ1-1 TRBV12-3/TRBV12-4 . ASRATVNTEAF
TRBJ1-2 TRBV28 . ASSSGGYT
TRBJ2-3 TRBV6-2/TRBV6-3 TRBD2 ASSYGGLARDTQY
TRBJ1-5 TRBV10-3 TRBD1 AISGTGTEQPQH
TRBJ1-1 TRBV21-1 . ASSKEFAGERTNTEAF
TRBJ1-4 TRBV30 . AWTRRGATNEKLF
TRBJ2-7 TRBV29-1 TRBD1 SVGTGPAYEQY
TRBJ1-6 TRBV19 . ASSIGDIKNSPLH
TRBJ2-4 TRBV2 . ASRPGLLKNIQY
TRBJ2-2 TRBV4-1 . ASSQDPQGTTNTGELF
TRBJ2-3 TRBV7-7 . ASSLNLQSTDTQY
TRBJ1-5 TRBV6-5 . ASKDRLGQPQH
TRBJ2-2 TRBV7-2 . ASRLDSTNTGELF
TRBJ1-1 TRBV19 . ASKFGVGGAQTEAF
TRBJ2-6 TRBV6-5 . ASSYSRSGANVLT
TRBJ2-1 TRBV5-1 TRBD1 ASSLVQGAIYNEQF